These 4 T cell receptor beta chains were all obtained from the same sample, sequenced in a study of blood T cell repertoires in COVID-19. The data were produced by immunoSEQ multiplex PCR, yet TCRdb's version contains in-frame clones alone and is incomplete. The sample contains about 330,000 clones, over 75% of which appear only once. The sample comprised PBMCs or T cells enriched from blood (not recorded which). The source of these receptors is a woman under 40 who had recovered from COVID-19.

V gene TRBV7-6 combines with J gene TRBJ2-7; 9 bases are shared with TRBD2. The CDR3 has 15 residues. Germline V gene data show CDR1 as SGHVS and CDR2 as FNYEAQ. V trimming: 1 base; J trimming: 3 bases; junction bases outside the gene matches: 4. CDR3 in DNA: TGTGCCAGCAGCTTAGAAACTAGCGGGCGCTACGAGCAGTACTTC. Protein sequence: CASSLETSGRYEQYF.

This clone has just one count. This chain joins TRBV30 and TRBJ2-7, with a weak D call TRBD1 (6 bases). CDR1 and CDR2 from the germline V gene are GTSNPN and SVGIG (reference sequence). V shed 1 base and J shed 6 bases, with 22 bases lying between them. The CDR3 is made up of 16 amino acids. This CDR3 reads CAWSARQVIIRVEQYF. The CDR3 DNA follows: TGTGCCTGGAGTGCCCGACAGGTTATTATTCGGGTCGAGCAGTACTTC.

The chain joins TRBV28 to TRBJ1-3; D perhaps matches TRBD1 (6 bases). V was trimmed by 8 bases and J by 2 bases, leaving 16 bases between them. Germline CDR1 reads MDHEN; CDR2 reads SYDVKM. The CDR3 runs to 15 residues. CDR3 nucleotides: TGTGCCAGCCGCCGGCAGGGGCCGGCTGGAAACACCATATATTTT. The encoded protein is CASRRQGPAGNTIYF.

This clone was seen a few times. The V call is TRBV19, the J call TRBJ2-7; D might be TRBD1 (6 bases). Trimming took off 5 bases at V and 6 bases at J, with 11 bases between the two ends. CDR1 is LNHDA and CDR2 is SQIVND in the germline V gene (reference sequence). There are 12 residues in the CDR3. CDR3 protein: CASSVGAGEQYF. The CDR3 region has the DNA TGTGCCAGTAGTGTGGGGGCGGGCGAGCAGTACTTC.